This TCR beta chain was captured in a study of PD-L1 blockade in urothelial cancer (dated by TCRdb to 2017 to 2019). General notes on the study: Therapy was started around 2014 for all patients, and atezolizumab 1,200 mg was administered intravenously every 3 weeks. Blood samples were analyzed at 3 weeks after treatment start (second dose) and at 6 weeks after treatment start. In the same patients who had TCR sequencing, pretreatment tumors also underwent whole exome sequencing and RNA sequencing. Pretreatment blood TCR-seq was available for about 27 patients, at least one posttreatment blood collection was obtained for around 25 patients, and tumor TCR-seq was available for around 25 patients. Durable clinical benefit was defined as a progression-free survival longer than 6 months, and TCR features were additionally tested against progression-free survival and overall survival. Pretreatment tumor samples, along with matched peripheral blood collected serially before and after atezolizumab treatment, underwent TCR sequencing. Roughly nine patients achieved durable clinical benefit and some 20 did not. An exploratory multi-omic analysis was conducted of the somatic, immune and clinical correlates of response to PD-L1 blockade with atezolizumab in urothelial cancer. About 90% of the roughly 29 patients were males with bladder-origin urothelial cancer, and about 65% of the 29 reported a prior smoking history. Blood samples yielded a median of 141,255 T cells and roughly 80,000 unique TCRs, with median clonality 0.080. Patients had an ECOG performance status of 0 or 1 and had received between 0 and 3 prior chemotherapy regimens.

CDR1 MDHEN and CDR2 SYDVKM are derived from the germline V gene. The CDR3 runs 14 residues from the cysteine to the phenylalanine. Of the read, only the CDR3 DNA is kept; its 42 bases are in frame from base 1. V has 5 bases trimmed and J has 6 bases trimmed; junction bases matching no gene number 8. The research as a whole found: Greater expansion of tumor-associated TCR clones in peripheral blood 3 weeks after the start of treatment was observed in patients with durable benefit (n of about 20, p = 0.022). Because the sample size was small (n ≈ 30) and many exploratory analyses were performed, the results are intended to be hypothesis-generating. Improved progression-free and overall survival was found to be associated with pretreatment peripheral blood TCR clonality below the median.

A cohort of about 31 patients with locally advanced or metastatic urothelial carcinoma, treated at Memorial Sloan Kettering on a trial protocol, was included. Peripheral blood mononuclear cells were collected pretreatment and during treatment, with between 1 and 8 total time points per patient. The Qiagen DNeasy Blood extraction kit was used to purify genomic DNA from total PBMCs and tumor samples. Collected pretreatment and during treatment, PBMCs were isolated and stored as previously described. Each PCR received spiked-in synthetic TCR analog templates so that absolute template abundance could be estimated from read counts. Using the immunoSEQ assay, TCRbeta CDR3 regions were amplified from genomic DNA with bias-controlled V and J gene primers. Sequencing of rearranged TCRbeta segments was done at approximately 20X coverage. In the original analysis: Clustering was used to correct sequencing errors, and CDR3s were annotated against IMGT so that V, D and J genes could be assigned. Downstream analyses used only productive TCRbeta rearrangements and left out out-of-frame or stop-codon sequences. To compute clonality, Shannon entropy was normalized by the log of the number of unique productive sequences and then subtracted from one. Fisher's exact test with Benjamini-Hochberg correction, at a threshold of adjusted p below 0.01, was used to find clones that differed between time points or between blood and tumor. Held by TCRdb, this immuneACCESS table contains in-frame sequences only and omits some clones. Under half of the omission traces to an unresolved V gene where checked; the cause of the rest is unknown. V, J and clone size derive from that table, while D and trimming were established from the DNA sequence. The sample table contains about 70,000 clones; only one count was recorded for 80% to 90% of them. The ten largest clones capture about 4.7% of the sample.

A note on this clone: What antigen it recognizes has not been identified. There are no base qualities to consult, and no much larger clone falls within one base.

The V gene is TRBV28 and the J gene is TRBJ2-7, with 9 central nucleotides matching TRBD2. The clonotype comes from a man in his 70s with urothelial cancer. The sample in question was PBMCs, obtained around atezolizumab (anti-PD-L1) treatment. The nucleotide sequence reads TGTGCCAGCAGTCAGGGCGGGAGGGCGCCCGAGCAGTACTTC. Its amino acids are CASSQGGRAPEQYF.